These T cell receptor beta chains were read from a single sample in a study of cytomegalovirus exposure and HLA in healthy donors. Method: immunoSEQ multiplex PCR; TCRdb's copy keeps in-frame clones and lacks some. The sample records approximately 130,000 clones, around two thirds being singletons. Sequences were obtained from PBMCs. The receptors originated from a human donor in good health. CDR3s include the opening cysteine and the closing phenylalanine or tryptophan. Fields, in order: J gene, D gene, clone size, V gene, CDR3 DNA, CDR3 protein. D genes are given only for firm matches. Only part of the rows carry a size: once, few, many, or a class if the clone is expanded.

J gene: TRBJ2-2; D gene: TRBD1; clone size: few; V gene: TRBV7-9; CDR3 DNA: TGTGCCAGCAGCTTGACAGGGTACACCGGGGAGCTGTTTTTT; CDR3 protein: CASSLTGYTGELFF
J gene: TRBJ2-2; D gene: TRBD1; clone size: -; V gene: TRBV27; CDR3 DNA: TGTGCCAGCAGTTTATTTGGACAGGGGGTAGACACCGGGGAGCTGTTTTTT; CDR3 protein: CASSLFGQGVDTGELFF
J gene: TRBJ2-1; D gene: -; clone size: -; V gene: TRBV2; CDR3 DNA: TGTGCCAGCAGTGAAAGGCAGGGGACCTACAATGAGCAGTTCTTC; CDR3 protein: CASSERQGTYNEQFF
J gene: TRBJ1-5; D gene: -; clone size: few; V gene: TRBV7-9; CDR3 DNA: TGTGCCAGCAGCTTAAGCGGGGGAGGAAGTAATCAGCCCCAGCATTTT; CDR3 protein: CASSLSGGGSNQPQHF
J gene: TRBJ1-5; D gene: -; clone size: -; V gene: TRBV10-3; CDR3 DNA: TGTGCCATCAGTGGGGGACACGCCAATCAGCCCCAGCATTTT; CDR3 protein: CAISGGHANQPQHF
J gene: TRBJ1-1; D gene: -; clone size: -; V gene: TRBV4-2; CDR3 DNA: TGTGCCAGCAGCCAAGATCGGTTCAAGACACGGAACACTGAAGCTTTCTTT; CDR3 protein: CASSQDRFKTRNTEAFF
J gene: TRBJ2-7; D gene: -; clone size: -; V gene: TRBV9; CDR3 DNA: TGTGCCAGCAGCACAGGTAGCTCCTACGAGCAGTACTTC; CDR3 protein: CASSTGSSYEQYF
J gene: TRBJ2-1; D gene: TRBD2; clone size: -; V gene: TRBV7-2; CDR3 DNA: TGTGCCAGCAGCTTAGAAGGGACTAGCGGGAGATTTGAGCAGTTCTTC; CDR3 protein: CASSLEGTSGRFEQFF
J gene: TRBJ1-1; D gene: -; clone size: -; V gene: TRBV19; CDR3 DNA: TGTGCCAGTAGTATGAGGTCAGTTAACACTGAAGCTTTCTTT; CDR3 protein: CASSMRSVNTEAFF
J gene: TRBJ2-5; D gene: TRBD2; clone size: -; V gene: TRBV7-6; CDR3 DNA: TGTGCCAGCAGCTTACCTAGCGGGGTGAGAGAGACCCAGTACTTC; CDR3 protein: CASSLPSGVRETQYF
J gene: TRBJ2-1; D gene: -; clone size: -; V gene: TRBV19; CDR3 DNA: TGTGCCAGTAGTACGGACGGGAGCTCCTACAATGAGCAGTTCTTC; CDR3 protein: CASSTDGSSYNEQFF
J gene: TRBJ1-2; D gene: -; clone size: -; V gene: TRBV6-5; CDR3 DNA: TGTGCCAGCAGTTACGATAGAGGGATCTATGGCTACACCTTC; CDR3 protein: CASSYDRGIYGYTF
J gene: TRBJ2-6; D gene: -; clone size: few; V gene: TRBV6-4; CDR3 DNA: TGTGCCAGCAGTATCCGCTCTGGGGCCAACGTCCTGACTTTC; CDR3 protein: CASSIRSGANVLTF
J gene: TRBJ2-7; D gene: TRBD1; clone size: -; V gene: TRBV5-6; CDR3 DNA: TGTGCCAGCAGCACGGGACAGGGAAACTACGAGCAGTACTTC; CDR3 protein: CASSTGQGNYEQYF
J gene: TRBJ2-5; D gene: -; clone size: -; V gene: TRBV7-3; CDR3 DNA: TGTGCCAGCAGCTTAGGGGGGATTGGGCAAGAGACCCAGTACTTC; CDR3 protein: CASSLGGIGQETQYF
J gene: TRBJ1-5; D gene: -; clone size: -; V gene: TRBV20-1; CDR3 DNA: TGCAGTGGGGGGGAGGGTCAGCCCCAGCATTTT; CDR3 protein: CSGGEGQPQHF
J gene: TRBJ2-5; D gene: -; clone size: -; V gene: TRBV9; CDR3 DNA: TGTGCCAGCAGTGCAGGAGAGACCCAGTACTTC; CDR3 protein: CASSAGETQYF
J gene: TRBJ2-5; D gene: -; clone size: -; V gene: TRBV9; CDR3 DNA: TGTGCCAGCAGCGTTCCCCAAAAACCCTTGGCGGTAGAAGAGACCCAGTACTTC; CDR3 protein: CASSVPQKPLAVEETQYF
J gene: TRBJ1-1; D gene: -; clone size: -; V gene: TRBV6-5; CDR3 DNA: TGTGCCAGCAGAGACGGCAGGGGCGTGAACACTGAAGCTTTCTTT; CDR3 protein: CASRDGRGVNTEAFF
J gene: TRBJ2-1; D gene: -; clone size: -; V gene: TRBV10-3; CDR3 DNA: TGTGCCATCAGTGTGGCGGACTCCTACAATGAGCAGTTCTTC; CDR3 protein: CAISVADSYNEQFF
J gene: TRBJ2-7; D gene: -; clone size: -; V gene: TRBV25-1; CDR3 DNA: TGTGCCAGCAGTGATTCGGGTGAGCAGTACTTC; CDR3 protein: CASSDSGEQYF
J gene: TRBJ1-2; D gene: -; clone size: -; V gene: TRBV4-3; CDR3 DNA: TGCGCCAGCAGCCAGGTGGCAGAAAATAACTATGGCTACACCTTC; CDR3 protein: CASSQVAENNYGYTF
J gene: TRBJ2-7; D gene: -; clone size: -; V gene: TRBV20-1; CDR3 DNA: TGCAGTGCTAAAGATTACGAGCAGTACTTC; CDR3 protein: CSAKDYEQYF
J gene: TRBJ2-1; D gene: TRBD2; clone size: -; V gene: TRBV27; CDR3 DNA: TGTGCCAGCAGTTTATCTAAGCGTAGCGGGAGCAAGCAGTTCTTC; CDR3 protein: CASSLSKRSGSKQFF
J gene: TRBJ1-1; D gene: -; clone size: -; V gene: TRBV5-5; CDR3 DNA: TGTGCCAGCAGCCCGTGGGGGCAGCAGAACACTGAAGCTTTCTTT; CDR3 protein: CASSPWGQQNTEAFF
J gene: TRBJ1-3; D gene: -; clone size: few; V gene: TRBV30; CDR3 DNA: TGTGCCTGGAGTGCGAACTTCAGGGTGAGCTCTGGAAACACCATATATTTT; CDR3 protein: CAWSANFRVSSGNTIYF
J gene: TRBJ2-3; D gene: TRBD2; clone size: -; V gene: TRBV7-9; CDR3 DNA: TGTGCCAGCAGCCCCGTCGTCCCTAGCGGGGGACTCCTTAGGGTGCAGTATTTT; CDR3 protein: CASSPVVPSGGLLRVQYF
J gene: TRBJ2-5; D gene: TRBD2; clone size: -; V gene: TRBV10-3; CDR3 DNA: TGTGCCATCAGTCACGGACTAGCGGGAGCAGGGGAGACCCAGTACTTC; CDR3 protein: CAISHGLAGAGETQYF
J gene: TRBJ2-3; D gene: -; clone size: -; V gene: TRBV4-2; CDR3 DNA: TGTGCCAGCAGCCAAGCGGAGGGAAGGGGTGCAGATACGCAGTATTTT; CDR3 protein: CASSQAEGRGADTQYF
J gene: TRBJ2-2; D gene: -; clone size: -; V gene: TRBV29-1; CDR3 DNA: TGCAGCGTTGAAAGAGGGAGCGGCGCCGGGGAGCTGTTTTTT; CDR3 protein: CSVERGSGAGELFF
J gene: TRBJ1-5; D gene: TRBD1; clone size: few; V gene: TRBV11-2; CDR3 DNA: TGTGCCAGCGGGACAGGATTCAATCAGCCCCAGCATTTT; CDR3 protein: CASGTGFNQPQHF
J gene: TRBJ2-3; D gene: TRBD2; clone size: -; V gene: TRBV5-5; CDR3 DNA: TGTGCCAGCAGCTTGTCGGGAGGTGGCGCAGATACGCAGTATTTT; CDR3 protein: CASSLSGGGADTQYF
J gene: TRBJ2-7; D gene: -; clone size: once; V gene: TRBV12-1; CDR3 DNA: TGTGCCAGTTCCGGGGGGATCTACGAGCAGTACTTC; CDR3 protein: CASSGGIYEQYF
J gene: TRBJ2-3; D gene: TRBD1; clone size: -; V gene: TRBV9; CDR3 DNA: TGTGCCAGCAGCTTGAGAGCGGACAGGACTACGCAGTATTTT; CDR3 protein: CASSLRADRTTQYF
J gene: TRBJ1-4; D gene: -; clone size: once; V gene: TRBV28; CDR3 DNA: TGTGCCAGCGCCCGCCGGGTGAGTGCTGAAAAACTGTTTTTT; CDR3 protein: CASARRVSAEKLFF
J gene: TRBJ2-3; D gene: TRBD2; clone size: -; V gene: TRBV5-1; CDR3 DNA: TGCGCCAGCAGCTTGCTAGCGGGAGGTTCAGATACGCAGTATTTT; CDR3 protein: CASSLLAGGSDTQYF
J gene: TRBJ2-3; D gene: -; clone size: once; V gene: TRBV29-1; CDR3 DNA: TGCAGCGTTGAAGGGGGGGACACAGATACGCAGTATTTT; CDR3 protein: CSVEGGDTDTQYF
J gene: TRBJ2-7; D gene: -; clone size: -; V gene: TRBV7-9; CDR3 DNA: TGTTCCAGCAGCTTATTCCCTGGGGAGAGGAGCTCCTACGAGCAGTACTTC; CDR3 protein: CSSSLFPGERSSYEQYF
J gene: TRBJ2-3; D gene: TRBD2; clone size: -; V gene: TRBV19; CDR3 DNA: TGTGCCAGTAGTCCAGCGGGGCGAACAGATACGCAGTATTTT; CDR3 protein: CASSPAGRTDTQYF
J gene: TRBJ1-4; D gene: TRBD1; clone size: -; V gene: TRBV6-5; CDR3 DNA: TGTGCCAGCAGTTCCTACAGGGGGGCTAATGAAAAACTGTTTTTT; CDR3 protein: CASSSYRGANEKLFF
J gene: TRBJ1-5; D gene: TRBD1; clone size: -; V gene: TRBV28; CDR3 DNA: TGTGCCAGCAGTGTACGACAGGGGGCACATCAGCCCCAGCATTTT; CDR3 protein: CASSVRQGAHQPQHF
J gene: TRBJ1-2; D gene: TRBD1; clone size: -; V gene: TRBV30; CDR3 DNA: TGTGCCTGGACTGAGAGACAGGGCTATGGCTACACCTTC; CDR3 protein: CAWTERQGYGYTF
J gene: TRBJ2-7; D gene: -; clone size: -; V gene: TRBV2; CDR3 DNA: TGTGCCAGCAAGCTGGACAACGAGCAGTACTTC; CDR3 protein: CASKLDNEQYF
J gene: TRBJ1-1; D gene: TRBD1; clone size: -; V gene: TRBV2; CDR3 DNA: TGCGCCACCAACCAGGAGGGGGCCACTGAAGCTTTCTTT; CDR3 protein: CATNQEGATEAFF
J gene: TRBJ1-1; D gene: TRBD1; clone size: -; V gene: TRBV9; CDR3 DNA: TGTGCCAGCAGCGCAAGACAGGGGGCAGGGGTAACTGAAGCTTTCTTT; CDR3 protein: CASSARQGAGVTEAFF
J gene: TRBJ2-3; D gene: TRBD1; clone size: -; V gene: TRBV5-4; CDR3 DNA: TGTGCCAGCAGCTTGGCCGGACAGGGGGGCACAGATACGCAGTATTTT; CDR3 protein: CASSLAGQGGTDTQYF
J gene: TRBJ2-1; D gene: -; clone size: -; V gene: TRBV4-2; CDR3 DNA: TGTGCCAGCAGCCAAGACGTCGTGACTGGAGCTAATGAGCAGTTCTTC; CDR3 protein: CASSQDVVTGANEQFF
J gene: TRBJ2-1; D gene: -; clone size: -; V gene: TRBV19; CDR3 DNA: TGTGCCAGTGCCGACAGGCGCCCTTACAATGAGCAGTTCTTC; CDR3 protein: CASADRRPYNEQFF
J gene: TRBJ1-2; D gene: -; clone size: -; V gene: TRBV7-9; CDR3 DNA: TGTTCCAGCAGCTTTTTTCTGAAAGCGAAAGGTTTGGACTATGGCTACACCTTC; CDR3 protein: CSSSFFLKAKGLDYGYTF
J gene: TRBJ1-1; D gene: -; clone size: -; V gene: TRBV6-1; CDR3 DNA: TGTGCCCACGCCGTAAGACATTCCATGAACACTGAAGCTTTCTTT; CDR3 protein: CAHAVRHSMNTEAFF
J gene: TRBJ2-3; D gene: TRBD1; clone size: few; V gene: TRBV6-1; CDR3 DNA: TGTGCCAGCAGTGAAAACAGGGGGCGAGCAGATACGCAGTATTTT; CDR3 protein: CASSENRGRADTQYF
J gene: TRBJ1-4; D gene: -; clone size: -; V gene: TRBV6-1; CDR3 DNA: TGTGCCAGCACCAACGCCCTAGCTGGGGAAAAACTGTTTTTT; CDR3 protein: CASTNALAGEKLFF
J gene: TRBJ2-5; D gene: -; clone size: -; V gene: TRBV5-4; CDR3 DNA: TGTGCCAGCAGCGTCAGGGGTGGCGAGACCCAGTACTTC; CDR3 protein: CASSVRGGETQYF
J gene: TRBJ1-1; D gene: -; clone size: once; V gene: TRBV7-3; CDR3 DNA: TGTGCCAGCAGTTCCTCCGAAGCTTTCTTT; CDR3 protein: CASSSSEAFF
J gene: TRBJ1-5; D gene: TRBD1; clone size: -; V gene: TRBV15; CDR3 DNA: TGTGCCACCAGCAAACAAACAGGGGCGGGCAATCAGCCCCAGCATTTT; CDR3 protein: CATSKQTGAGNQPQHF
J gene: TRBJ2-2; D gene: -; clone size: -; V gene: TRBV11-3; CDR3 DNA: TGTGCCAGCAGCTTATACATCACCGGGGAGCTGTTTTTT; CDR3 protein: CASSLYITGELFF
J gene: TRBJ2-5; D gene: -; clone size: -; V gene: TRBV6-4; CDR3 DNA: TGTGCCAGCAGTGACCTGGACGGACAGGGTCGGGGAGGGTACCAAGAGACCCAGTACTTC; CDR3 protein: CASSDLDGQGRGGYQETQYF
J gene: TRBJ2-6; D gene: -; clone size: -; V gene: TRBV27; CDR3 DNA: TGTGCCAGCAGTGTCAACGGGGGGCCCTCTGGGGCCAACGTCCTGACTTTC; CDR3 protein: CASSVNGGPSGANVLTF